The clone carrying this T cell receptor (beta chain) was detected only a few times. Its antigen is unidentified. This record belongs to a study of T-cell memory formation after mild COVID-19. Study information: TCR clusters were largely donor specific.

Germline CDR1 is DFQATT and CDR2 is SNEGSKA (reference sequence). This CDR3 region has 15 residues. Trimming shortened V by 5 bases and J by 4 bases, and 20 bases separated the two germline ends. The study, taken as a whole, reports: Clones which contracted sat mainly in CM and EM if CD4+, and in EMRA if CD8+. Contracting clones from day 15 to 85 showed balanced CD4/CD8; later expanders favored CD4+.

Amplification by 5'RACE using constant-segment primers produced TCR alpha and TCR beta cDNA libraries that carried sample barcodes and UMIs. TCRdb processed the 5' RACE reads anew with MiXCR; each CDR3 protein has one entry. The sample contains hundreds of thousands of distinct CDR3 sequences, approximately 27% of which appear only once. This chain links TRBV20-1 with TRBJ2-5; a weak D match, TRBD2 (5 bases). Sample: PBMCs or a T cell subset sorted from them (not recorded which). This receptor was taken from an adult woman who had mild COVID-19 (a few samples of this study predate the infection). Cell type and time point are not known. The CDR3 sequence: CSARTGTIKIETQYF. The CDR3 region has the DNA TGCAGTGCTCGAACGGGAACCATAAAAATAGAGACCCAGTACTTC.